The 3 T cell receptor beta chains reported below all come from one sample, sequenced in a study of cytomegalovirus exposure and HLA in healthy donors. The PCR contained 60 Vbeta and 13 Jbeta primers. Assay used: immunoSEQ multiplex PCR; TCRdb lists only in-frame clones, some missing. The repertoire table contains tens of thousands of clones. Material: PBMCs. The receptor source for this set is a man aged 45-65 years in good health and CMV-seropositive.

The chain carries TRBV4-3 and TRBJ2-4; 10 bases are a match to TRBD1. The CDR3 spans 17 residues. With 1 base clipped from V and 6 bases from J, the junction kept 9 bases outside the gene matches. Germline V gene data show CDR1 as LGHNA and CDR2 as YSLEER. CDR3 amino acids: CASSQVRQGAFRNIQYF. CDR3 DNA: TGCGCCAGCAGCCAAGTTAGACAGGGGGCGTTTCGAAACATTCAGTACTTC.

CDR3 nucleotide sequence: TGTGCCAGTAGTACCGGACAGGGGCGCTATATGAACACTGAAGCTTTCTTT. The encoded protein is CASSTGQGRYMNTEAFF. This chain joins TRBV19 and TRBJ1-1; the match to TRBD1 covers 9 bases. The CDR3 consists of 17 residues. Germline lookup yields CDR1 LNHDA and CDR2 SQIVND (reference sequence). Trimming took 4 bases from V and 0 from J; bases not matched to a gene: 9.

The V call is TRBV7-9, the J call TRBJ2-5; 12 nucleotides align to TRBD2. The CDR3 totals 18 residues. Trimming removed 3 bases from V and 7 bases from J; junction bases left unmatched: 15. Germline V lookup: CDR1 SEHNR, CDR2 FQNEAQ (reference sequence). CDR3 in DNA: TGTGCCAGCAGCTTCTACCCAAGGGGGCTAGCGGGAGGGCGGACCCAGTACTTC. Its translation: CASSFYPRGLAGGRTQYF.